The entry below gives a single TCR beta chain sequence along with its context. The antigen is unknown. This sample was included in a study of graft-versus-host responses after intestinal transplantation. Study context: Recipients had transplants, and these were multivisceral, liver-intestinal, or isolated intestinal. Findings and caveats of the study: The recipient marrow held GvH clones, and some of them showed up first in ileum or blood.

The data were produced by immunoSEQ multiplex PCR, yet TCRdb's version contains in-frame clones alone and is incomplete. The repertoire holds 2,500 to 3,500 clones, with 60% to 80% as singletons. Lymphocytes (intraepithelial and lamina propria) were released by processing the graft tissue. CDR1 SGHTA and CDR2 FQGNSA come from the germline V gene. Deletions cut 5 bases from V and 3 bases from J, with 16 bases between. This CDR3 region has 15 residues. The sequenced sample was ileum tissue, obtained roughly 5 and 7 days after intestinal transplantation. The chain has TRBV7-2 and TRBJ2-5; D remains unclear. The receptor was isolated from a human patient who received an intestinal transplant, so some T cells may come from the graft donor. The CDR3 DNA is TGTGCCAGCAGCCTCAGGAGAAGTACTGAAGAGACCCAGTACTTC. This sequence encodes CASSLRRSTEETQYF.